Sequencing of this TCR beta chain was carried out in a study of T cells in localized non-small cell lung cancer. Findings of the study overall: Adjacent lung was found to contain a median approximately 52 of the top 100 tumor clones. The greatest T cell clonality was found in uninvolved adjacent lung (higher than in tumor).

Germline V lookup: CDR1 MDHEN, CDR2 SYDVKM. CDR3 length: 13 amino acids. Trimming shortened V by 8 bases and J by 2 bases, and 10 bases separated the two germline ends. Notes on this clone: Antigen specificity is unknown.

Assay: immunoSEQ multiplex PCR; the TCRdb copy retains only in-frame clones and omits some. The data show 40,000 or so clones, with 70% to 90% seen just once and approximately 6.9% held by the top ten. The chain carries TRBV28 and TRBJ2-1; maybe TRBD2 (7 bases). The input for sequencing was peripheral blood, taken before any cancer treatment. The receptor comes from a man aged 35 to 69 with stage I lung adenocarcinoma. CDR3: CASRGGPYNEQFF. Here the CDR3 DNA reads TGTGCCAGCCGCGGGGGCCCCTACAATGAGCAGTTCTTC.